The text below deals with one TCR beta chain. The entry originates in a study of blood T cell repertoires in COVID-19. Study summary: The analysed material was cDNA or gDNA that came from T cells, B-cell-depleted T cells, or PBMCs.

Trimming removed 4 bases at V and 4 bases at J, with 13 bases between. The CDR3 consists of 15 residues. Germline loops: CDR1 SNHLY, CDR2 FYNNEI. The repertoire was sequenced with immunoSEQ multiplex PCR; TCRdb's copy has only in-frame clones and lacks some. The sample has some 190,000 clones, more than 70% seen once. The TCR was taken from a man in his late teens or twenties with active or convalescent COVID-19. Sequencing was carried out using peripheral blood. The V call is TRBV2, the J call TRBJ2-2; D possibly corresponds to TRBD1 (7 bases). CDR3 sequence (DNA): TGTGCCAGCAGTGTAAGGCAGGGGGGCACCGGGGAGCTGTTTTTT. It yields the protein CASSVRQGGTGELFF.